What follows is one T cell receptor (beta chain) and its context. Tagging with unique molecular identifiers was a feature of the TCR beta cDNA libraries. TCRdb passed the PCR reads through MiXCR, listing each CDR3 protein once. The sample lists approximately 690,000 distinct CDR3 sequences; 55% to 60% were seen once. This sample stems from a study of post-analysis software for immune sequencing data. Material for sequencing was blood. The sequence was obtained from a girl aged 2 to 9 with multiple sclerosis.

Written as DNA, the CDR3 is TGTGCCAGCAGTGCCGTTGGGAGATCTGGTCGCTATAGCAATCAGCCCCAGCATTTT. Amino acids: CASSAVGRSGRYSNQPQHF. V and J are TRBV6-1 and TRBJ1-5, with unresolved D. Germline loops: CDR1 MNHNS, CDR2 SASEGT. The CDR3 contains 19 residues. V was shortened by 4 bases and J by 0 bases, with 22 bases between the two germline ends.